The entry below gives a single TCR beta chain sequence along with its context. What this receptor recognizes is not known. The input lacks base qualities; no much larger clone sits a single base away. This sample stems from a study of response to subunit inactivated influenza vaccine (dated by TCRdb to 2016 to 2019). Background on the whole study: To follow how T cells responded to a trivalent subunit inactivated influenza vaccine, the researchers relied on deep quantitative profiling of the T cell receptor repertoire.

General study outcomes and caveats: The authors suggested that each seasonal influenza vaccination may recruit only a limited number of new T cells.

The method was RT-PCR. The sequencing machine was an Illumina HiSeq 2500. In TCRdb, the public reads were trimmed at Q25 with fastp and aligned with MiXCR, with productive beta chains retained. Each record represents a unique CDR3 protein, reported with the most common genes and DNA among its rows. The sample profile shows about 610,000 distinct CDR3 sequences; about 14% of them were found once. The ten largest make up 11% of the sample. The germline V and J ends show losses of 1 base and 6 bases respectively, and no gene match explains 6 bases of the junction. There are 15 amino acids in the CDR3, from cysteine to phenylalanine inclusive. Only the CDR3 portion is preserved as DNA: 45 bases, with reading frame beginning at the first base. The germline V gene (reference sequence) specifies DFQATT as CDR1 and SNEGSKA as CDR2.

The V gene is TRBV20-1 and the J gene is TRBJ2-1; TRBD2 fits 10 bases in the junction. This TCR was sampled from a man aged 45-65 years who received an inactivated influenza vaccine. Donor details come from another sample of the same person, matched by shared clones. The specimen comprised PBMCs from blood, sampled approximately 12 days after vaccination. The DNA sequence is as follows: TGCAGTGCTAGAGTCTTCAGCGGGAGGGCCAATGAGCAGTTCTTC. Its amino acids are CSARVFSGRANEQFF.